This passage covers 11 T cell receptor beta chains from one sample sequenced in a study of blood T cells in healthy people across ages. Together with a sample-barcoded 5' primer, a J-beta primer mix was included in a second PCR lasting about 7 to 11 cycles. MiXCR was run by TCRdb on the 5' RACE reads, yielding one entry per CDR3 protein. The sample has hundreds of thousands of distinct CDR3 sequences, under 25% seen once. Sequenced sample: blood. Every receptor here comes from a man in his 70s in good health.

The chain recombines TRBV12-3 or TRBV12-4 with TRBJ2-1, with D possibly matching TRBD1 (6 bases). Trimming removed 7 bases at V and 4 bases at J, with 17 bases between. The CDR3 sequence is 15 residues long. The CDR3 region has the DNA TGTGCCAGCACTTATACAGGGTTGGGGTACAATGAGCAGTTCTTC. It translates to CASTYTGLGYNEQFF.

As concerns this clonotype: The missing conserved phenylalanine or tryptophan at the end of this CDR3 makes a read error likely. J is TRBJ2-7 and V is TRBV3-1; 9 bases align to TRBD2. CDR1 is LGHDT, CDR2 YNNKEL, per germline (reference sequence). V shed 0 bases, J shed 4 bases, and the junction held 7 bases outside the gene matches. This CDR3 has 16 residues. As DNA, the CDR3 is TGTGCCAGCAGCCAAGAACTTAGCGGGAGAGCGTACGAGCAGTACCTC. Its protein product is CASSQELSGRAYEQYL.

This clonotype was seen more than once but under ten times. This sequence joins TRBV4-2 and TRBJ2-1; TRBD2 matches at 10 bases. Germline V lookup: CDR1 LGHNA, CDR2 YNFKEQ. The CDR3 length is 17 residues. The V gene end was trimmed by 2 bases and the J gene end by 0 bases; junction bases not matched to a gene: 4. The CDR3 reads CASSQITSGNSYNEQFF. CDR3 DNA sequence: TGTGCCAGCAGCCAAATTACTAGCGGGAACTCCTACAATGAGCAGTTCTTC.

The rearrangement uses TRBV7-9 and TRBJ2-3; no clear D gene. Germline-derived CDR1 and CDR2 are SEHNR and FQNEAQ (reference sequence). The CDR3 loop spans 14 amino acids. The V and J ends lost 8 bases and 0 bases respectively, with 12 bases between them. DNA of the CDR3: TGTGCCAGCGAGAACTGGATCAGCACAGATACGCAGTATTTT. Translated: CASENWISTDTQYF.

This clonotype has only a few counts. The genes are TRBV18 and TRBJ2-7; D unclear. The V gene's germline CDR1 is KGHSH and CDR2 LQKENI. CDR3 length: 13 amino acids. V lost 3 bases and J lost 2, with 8 bases in between. CDR3 nucleotide sequence: TGTGCCAGCTCACCTCCCCTAACCTACGAGCAGTACTTC. The encoded protein is CASSPPLTYEQYF.

In its sample, this clonotype was seen many times. Its ends do not fully match the called genes, so a read error is possible. This CDR3 reads CASSRGTVLWTGELFF. The CDR3 nucleotides are TGTGCTAGCAGCCGAGGGACGGTATTGTGGACCGGGGAGCTGTTTTTT. The chain uses TRBV7-6 and TRBJ2-2, with D perhaps assigned TRBD1 or TRBD2 (5 bases each). This CDR3 is built from 16 residues. From germline, CDR1 is SGHVS and CDR2 FNYEAQ.

This clonotype has more than one count but fewer than ten. The gene calls are TRBV3-1 and TRBJ1-1; 8 nucleotides agree with TRBD1. CDR1 is LGHDT, CDR2 YNNKEL, per germline (reference sequence). The CDR3 covers 14 residues. Germline trimming cut 3 bases from V and 4 bases from J; bases unmatched to any gene: 4. Here the CDR3 DNA reads TGTGCCAGCAGCCAGGACAGGGTATCCACTGAAGCTTTCTTT. Translation gives CASSQDRVSTEAFF.

There are a few counts of this clonotype. In DNA, the CDR3 is TGTGCCAGCAGTTGGGACAGGGGTACTGAAGCTTTCTTT. This encodes CASSWDRGTEAFF. J is TRBJ1-1 and V is TRBV6-5; 10 bases are shared with TRBD1. V was clipped by 4 bases and J by 5 bases; unmatched bases: 1. Per the germline V gene, CDR1 is MNHEY and CDR2 is SVGAGI. The CDR3 is 13 residues long.

This clonotype was seen at least ten times. This chain links TRBV7-9 with TRBJ2-5; D unclear. Germline assignment: CDR1 SEHNR and CDR2 FQNEAQ (reference sequence). The CDR3 length is 16 residues. The V gene lost 5 bases and the J gene lost 1 base, with 17 bases spanning the gap. The DNA of the CDR3 is TGTGCCAGCAGCGATCCTCCCCTAGTGTCCCAAGAGACCCAGTACTTC. Amino acid sequence: CASSDPPLVSQETQYF.

This clonotype showed up just a few times. V gene TRBV20-1 combines with J gene TRBJ2-7; 9 nucleotides match TRBD1. In germline, CDR1 is DFQATT, CDR2 SNEGSKA (reference sequence). This CDR3 spans 15 amino acids. J was trimmed by 2 bases and V by 2 bases; bases with no gene match: 7. The CDR3 spells CSARRDRVRTYEQYF. DNA of the CDR3: TGCAGTGCTAGAAGGGACAGGGTAAGGACCTACGAGCAGTACTTC.

This clonotype was found many times. The rearrangement joins TRBV13 to TRBJ2-3; D is undetermined. Trimming took 11 bases from V and 0 from J, leaving 15 bases between them. Per the germline V gene, CDR1 is PRHDT and CDR2 is FYEKMQ (reference sequence). The CDR3 contains 14 residues. The DNA for the CDR3 is TGTGCCTCCTGCCCCCGCACTAGCACAGATACGCAGTATTTT. Its translation: CASCPRTSTDTQYF. The complete variable domain, with remaining parts taken from reference TRBV13 and TRBJ2-3, reads AAGVIQSPRHLIKEKRETATLKCYPIPRHDTVYWYQQGPGQDPQFLISFYEKMQSDKGSIPDRFSAQQFSDYHSELNMSSLELGDSALYFCASCPRTSTDTQYFGPGTRLTVL.